The 2 T cell receptor beta chains below come from one sample, sequenced in a study of T cell clonality in common variable immunodeficiency. The assay was immunoSEQ multiplex PCR, and TCRdb's table has in-frame clones only and misses some. The specimen has tens of thousands of clones, none found just once. The sequencing sample was made of peripheral blood mononuclear cells. The receptors derive from a person aged 18 to 75 in good health.

The sample holds many counts of this clone. The sequence runs out 3 residues before the end of the CDR3; the remainder is reconstructed from the germline J gene. This chain uses TRBV11-2 with TRBJ2-1; D is unclear. Looked up from germline, CDR1 is SGHAT and CDR2 is FQNNGV. The CDR3 has 14 amino acids. V lost 2 bases, J lost 6 bases, and 11 bases lay in between. The part of the CDR3 DNA that was read is TGTGCCAGCAGCTTAAGGGCCCTGGGCAATGAG. As protein: CASSLRALGNE. The whole CDR3 protein reads CASSLRALGNEQFF.

There are many counts of this clone. CDR3 bases read: TGTGCCAGCAGTGACAAGGGGCGGGGTTTCTATGGC. It specifies CASSDKGRGFYG. The entire CDR3 protein is CASSDKGRGFYGYTF. V gene TRBV2 combines with J gene TRBJ1-2; the D gene is possibly TRBD1 (5 bases). The read halts 3 residues ahead of the CDR3 end, with the missing end drawn from the germline J gene. Trimming left V 3 bases short and J 4 bases short, with 15 bases between. The CDR3 runs to 15 residues. The germline V gene has CDR1 SNHLY and CDR2 FYNNEI.